These 5 T cell receptor beta chains were all obtained from the same sample, sequenced in a study of OX40 agonist ivuxolimab in advanced cancers. Generated by immunoSEQ multiplex PCR, the TCRdb table keeps only in-frame clones and is missing some. The sample carries roughly 48,000 clones, about 81% recorded once. The sample consisted of CD4+ or CD8+ T cells sorted from blood, taken in a trial of the OX40 agonist ivuxolimab. The origin of the receptors is an adult with an advanced solid tumor such as melanoma, head and neck, liver or kidney cancer.

This chain joins TRBV6-5 and TRBJ2-2; D ambiguous. The CDR3 extends over 15 amino acids. The germline V gene has CDR1 MNHEY and CDR2 SVGAGI. Trimming took 0 bases from V and 6 from J, leaving 11 bases between them. CDR3 DNA: TGTGCCAGCAGTTACTCCTTTACTCTTCCCGGGGAGCTGTTTTTT. It is translated as CASSYSFTLPGELFF.

The rearrangement joins TRBV2 to TRBJ1-5; D gene uncertain. Trimming shortened V by 8 bases and J by 3 bases, and 8 bases separated the two germline ends. This CDR3 comprises 12 residues. The germline V gene encodes CDR1 SNHLY and CDR2 FYNNEI. The CDR3 DNA reads TGTGCCAGCTCGGACCCCAATCAGCCCCAGCATTTT. Translating it yields CASSDPNQPQHF. Looking up the rest from reference TRBV2 and TRBJ1-5 gives the full variable domain: EPEVTQTPSHQVTQMGQEVILRCVPISNHLYFYWYRQILGQKVEFLVSFYNNEISEKSEIFDDQFSVERPDGSNFTLKIRSTKLEDSAMYFCASSDPNQPQHFGDGTRLSIL.

The rearrangement links TRBV7-2 to TRBJ2-3; a weak D match, TRBD2 (7 bases). The germline V and J ends were trimmed by 0 bases and 2 bases, with 15 bases remaining between them. CDR1 and CDR2 (germline): SGHTA, FQGNSA. This CDR3 spans 17 amino acids. CDR3 sequence: CASSLALRGAHTDTQYF. The CDR3 bases are TGTGCCAGCAGCTTAGCGCTCCGGGGGGCCCACACAGATACGCAGTATTTT.

The rearrangement uses TRBV28 and TRBJ2-6, with D uncertain. Trimming removed 3 bases from V and 1 base from J, with 4 bases in between. The CDR3 consists of 14 residues. In germline, CDR1 is MDHEN, CDR2 SYDVKM. CDR3 sequence: CASSFSSGANVLTF. CDR3 bases: TGTGCCAGCAGTTTTAGTTCTGGGGCCAACGTCCTGACTTTC.

The chain recombines TRBV4-2 with TRBJ2-2; D might be TRBD2 (6 bases). Germline CDR1 reads LGHNA; CDR2 reads YNFKEQ. The CDR3 length is 14 residues. V was shortened by 4 bases and J by 4 bases, with 10 bases between the two germline ends. CDR3 protein: CASSRTGGTGELFF. Here the CDR3 DNA reads TGTGCCAGCAGCCGTACCGGGGGCACCGGGGAGCTGTTTTTT.